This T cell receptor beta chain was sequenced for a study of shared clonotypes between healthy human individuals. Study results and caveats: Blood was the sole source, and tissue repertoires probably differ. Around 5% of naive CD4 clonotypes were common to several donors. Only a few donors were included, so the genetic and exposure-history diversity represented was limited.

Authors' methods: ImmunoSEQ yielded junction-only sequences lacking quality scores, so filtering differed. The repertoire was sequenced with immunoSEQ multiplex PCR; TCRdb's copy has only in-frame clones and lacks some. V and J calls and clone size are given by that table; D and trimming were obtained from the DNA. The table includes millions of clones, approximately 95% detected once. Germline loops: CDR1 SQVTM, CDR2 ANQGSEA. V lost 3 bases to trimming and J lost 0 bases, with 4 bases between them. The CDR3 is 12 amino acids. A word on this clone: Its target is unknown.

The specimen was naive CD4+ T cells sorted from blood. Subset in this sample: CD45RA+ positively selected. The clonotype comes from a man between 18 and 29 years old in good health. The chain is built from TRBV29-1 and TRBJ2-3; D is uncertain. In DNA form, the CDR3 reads TGCAGCGTTGATTCCAGCACAGATACGCAGTATTTT. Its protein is CSVDSSTDTQYF.